This is a list of T cell receptor beta chains from one sample in a study of shared clonotypes between healthy human individuals. TCRdb's table, derived via immunoSEQ multiplex PCR, lists solely in-frame clones and lacks some. The table lists about 2.2 million clones, around 95% of them singletons. The sample taken for sequencing was naive CD8+ T cells from PBMCs. These receptors were collected from a man in his late teens or twenties in good health. Some clones in this sample may be carry-over from other donors' samples. Each CDR3 is given with its conserved first and last residue.

v_gene: TRBV7-8; CDR3aa: CASSLIPAAMSNQPQHF
v_gene: TRBV5-4; CDR3aa: CASSLESGRSPTDTQYF
v_gene: TRBV29-1; CDR3aa: CSVTDYPNEQFF
v_gene: TRBV27; CDR3aa: CASSLGQGVQPQHF
v_gene: TRBV27; CDR3aa: CASSLRGQGHEQYF
v_gene: TRBV4-1; CDR3aa: CASSQAGGVPNEKLFF
v_gene: TRBV4-3; CDR3aa: CASSQDSPGLAAEQFF
v_gene: TRBV4-2; CDR3aa: CASSAPGQGAREQYF
v_gene: TRBV28; CDR3aa: CASSLWDSGEDEQYF
v_gene: TRBV6-1; CDR3aa: CATSDREGDNEQFF
v_gene: TRBV6-6; CDR3aa: CASSPGVEKLFF
v_gene: TRBV27; CDR3aa: CASSLFYRAVPSTDTQYF
v_gene: TRBV27; CDR3aa: CASSGTGTVNYGYTF
v_gene: TRBV27; CDR3aa: CASRSKLEPYEQYF
v_gene: TRBV29-1; CDR3aa: CSAVQFEAFF
v_gene: TRBV13; CDR3aa: CASSLGLAENEQFF
v_gene: TRBV29-1; CDR3aa: CSPYRDTQYF
v_gene: TRBV27; CDR3aa: CASSFRIFTDTQYF
v_gene: TRBV5-6; CDR3aa: CASSFGRNYEQYF
v_gene: TRBV7-6; CDR3aa: CASSPAWGYEQYF
v_gene: TRBV28; CDR3aa: CASSLLSSYNEQFF
v_gene: TRBV4-1; CDR3aa: CASSQELTGAPGELFF